Listed below are T cell receptor beta chains from one sample, sequenced in a study of OX40 agonist ivuxolimab in advanced cancers. Produced via immunoSEQ multiplex PCR; TCRdb's table is partial and in-frame only. The table has some 50,000 clones, around 81% seen once. The input for sequencing was CD4+ or CD8+ T cells sorted from blood, taken in a trial of the OX40 agonist ivuxolimab. The receptors were gathered from an adult with an advanced solid tumor such as melanoma, head and neck, liver or kidney cancer. CDR3s include the opening cysteine and the closing phenylalanine or tryptophan. The order of the fields is D gene, CDR3 length, V gene, clone size, J gene, CDR3 protein, CDR3 DNA. The D gene is left open where the match is weak. Clone size is shown for a subset of rows, as once, few, many or a class of expanded clone.

.	14	TRBV7-9	.	TRBJ2-7	CASSSPEGGHEQYF	TGTGCCAGCAGCTCACCGGAAGGGGGTCACGAGCAGTACTTC
.	15	TRBV27	few	TRBJ1-6	CASSLGGGPNSPLHF	TGTGCCAGCAGCCTCGGGGGGGGACCCAATTCACCCCTCCACTTT
TRBD1	15	TRBV6-7	.	TRBJ1-5	CASSFRQGRNQPQHF	TGTGCCAGCAGTTTTCGACAGGGCCGCAATCAGCCCCAGCATTTT
.	15	TRBV9	few	TRBJ2-7	CASSVDVGRNYEQYF	TGTGCCAGCAGCGTAGATGTGGGACGGAACTACGAGCAGTACTTC
.	17	TRBV28	.	TRBJ2-2	CASSDFRESANTGELFF	TGTGCCAGCAGTGACTTCCGGGAAAGCGCGAACACCGGGGAGCTGTTTTTT
.	14	TRBV5-1	.	TRBJ2-2	CASSLLGGTGELFF	TGCGCCAGCAGCTTGCTCGGGGGCACCGGGGAGCTGTTTTTT
TRBD2	17	TRBV28	.	TRBJ2-3	CASSSPVIAGATYTQYF	TGTGCCAGCAGTTCCCCCGTTATAGCGGGAGCAACATATACGCAGTATTTT
.	10	TRBV2	.	TRBJ1-2	CASGDAGYTF	TGTGCCAGCGGGGACGCAGGCTACACCTTC
.	15	TRBV2	.	TRBJ1-5	CASSRTWGSNQPQHF	TGTGCCAGCAGCCGTACGTGGGGAAGCAATCAGCCCCAGCATTTT
.	15	TRBV13	.	TRBJ2-5	CASSPQRVLGETQYF	TGTGCCAGCAGCCCACAGAGGGTCCTGGGAGAGACCCAGTACTTC
TRBD2	17	TRBV7-6	.	TRBJ2-1	CASSLKPSGSSYNEQFF	TGTGCCAGCAGCTTAAAACCTAGCGGGAGTAGCTACAATGAGCAGTTCTTC